This TCR beta chain was profiled in a study of T cells in Graves' hyperthyroidism and ophthalmopathy. Notes on the study in general: In simple terms, a model built on 13 V-J features told ophthalmopathy apart from stable hyperthyroidism. Most thyroid clonotypes with frequency above 0.001 were detected in blood.

Exclusion of patients followed from uncontrolled infection, other autoimmune disease, pregnancy or lactation. Diagnosis relied on clinical symptoms, serum thyroxine and TRAb, thyroid ultrasound and orbital computed tomography. V shed 6 bases and J shed 0 bases, with 8 bases lying between them. CDR3 length: 13 amino acids. Germline V gene sequence: CDR1 DFQATT, CDR2 SNEGSKA (reference sequence). The source material, RNA transcripts, was used to amplify TCR beta CDR3 regions. Carried out on the TCR CDR3, a first-round RT-PCR used the HTBI primer set. MiXCR was run by TCRdb on the multiplex PCR reads, yielding one entry per CDR3 protein. The sample holds about 700,000 distinct CDR3 sequences, 45% seen once. This clonotype appeared a single time. Its antigen is still unknown.

The sequence was collected from an adult man with Graves' disease, either hyperthyroidism or ophthalmopathy (not recorded which). The gene calls are TRBV20-1 and TRBJ2-2; D not certain. The sample comprised peripheral blood or thyroid tissue (not recorded which). The CDR3 bases are TGCAGTGCCAAGGCCGCGAACACCGGGGAGCTGTTTTTT. This translates into CSAKAANTGELFF.